Listed below are T cell receptor beta chains from one sample, sequenced in a study of blood T cell repertoires in COVID-19. The assay was immunoSEQ multiplex PCR, and TCRdb's table has in-frame clones only and misses some. The table includes about 210,000 clones, about 84% detected once. Material: peripheral blood. These receptors were collected from a woman of 80 years or more with COVID-19, enrolled during active disease. Both conserved end residues are part of each CDR3. The order of the fields is V gene, D gene, J gene, clone size, CDR3 DNA, CDR3 protein. A D gene is named only where the DNA matches it firmly. Some rows have no size entry. The others give once, few or many, or a class for an expanded clone.

v_call: TRBV5-1; d_call: NA; j_call: TRBJ1-1; clone_size: NA; cdr3_nt: TGCGCCAGCAGCTTGGATCCACAGGGAACTGAAGCTTTCTTT; cdr3_aa: CASSLDPQGTEAFF
v_call: TRBV28; d_call: NA; j_call: TRBJ1-1; clone_size: NA; cdr3_nt: TGTGCCAGCAACACTTTGGCCGGGGAAGCTTTCTTT; cdr3_aa: CASNTLAGEAFF
v_call: TRBV29-1; d_call: NA; j_call: TRBJ1-2; clone_size: NA; cdr3_nt: TGCAGCGTTTGGTACAGCCTGTATGGCTACACCTTC; cdr3_aa: CSVWYSLYGYTF
v_call: TRBV9; d_call: NA; j_call: TRBJ2-2; clone_size: NA; cdr3_nt: TGTGCCAGCAGCTCTGGCGGGACGAACACCGGGGAGCTGTTTTTT; cdr3_aa: CASSSGGTNTGELFF
v_call: TRBV18; d_call: NA; j_call: TRBJ1-6; clone_size: NA; cdr3_nt: TGTGCCAGCTCACCGGCCGGGGGGGATTCACCCCTCCACTTT; cdr3_aa: CASSPAGGDSPLHF
v_call: TRBV5-1; d_call: NA; j_call: TRBJ2-3; clone_size: NA; cdr3_nt: TGCGCCAGCAGCTTGTCGGGGTTCACAGATACGCAGTATTTT; cdr3_aa: CASSLSGFTDTQYF
v_call: TRBV11-3; d_call: TRBD2; j_call: TRBJ2-1; clone_size: NA; cdr3_nt: TGTGCCAGCTCGGGGGGGAGGAGTAATGAGCAGTTCTTC; cdr3_aa: CASSGGRSNEQFF
v_call: TRBV11-2; d_call: NA; j_call: TRBJ2-7; clone_size: NA; cdr3_nt: TGTGCCAGCAGCTTAACTCGCTACGAGCAGTACTTC; cdr3_aa: CASSLTRYEQYF
v_call: TRBV11-2; d_call: NA; j_call: TRBJ2-4; clone_size: NA; cdr3_nt: TGTGCCAGCAGCCTCCCGGGACACTACATTCAGTACTTC; cdr3_aa: CASSLPGHYIQYF
v_call: TRBV3-1/TRBV3-2; d_call: NA; j_call: TRBJ1-5; clone_size: few; cdr3_nt: TGTGCCAGCAGCCAAAGCTGGGCAGGGGATAGCAATCAGCCCCAGCATTTT; cdr3_aa: CASSQSWAGDSNQPQHF
v_call: TRBV5-1; d_call: NA; j_call: TRBJ1-5; clone_size: NA; cdr3_nt: TGCGCCAGCAGCCCCGTGGGAGGGGGTAATCAGCCCCAGCATTTT; cdr3_aa: CASSPVGGGNQPQHF
v_call: TRBV10-1; d_call: TRBD1; j_call: TRBJ1-2; clone_size: NA; cdr3_nt: TGCGCCAGCACCCCGGGACAGGCGGCGGGATATGGCTACACCTTC; cdr3_aa: CASTPGQAAGYGYTF
v_call: TRBV5-1; d_call: TRBD1; j_call: TRBJ1-4; clone_size: NA; cdr3_nt: TGCGCCAGCAGCCCGGGACAGGGGAGGGCTGAAAAACTGTTTTTT; cdr3_aa: CASSPGQGRAEKLFF
v_call: TRBV28; d_call: TRBD1; j_call: TRBJ1-3; clone_size: few; cdr3_nt: TGTGCCAGCAGTTCGACAGGGATTTCTGGAAACACCATATATTTT; cdr3_aa: CASSSTGISGNTIYF
v_call: TRBV9; d_call: TRBD1; j_call: TRBJ1-1; clone_size: NA; cdr3_nt: TGTGCCAGCAGCGGACAGGGGGCCCGAATTGAAGCTTTCTTT; cdr3_aa: CASSGQGARIEAFF
v_call: TRBV27; d_call: NA; j_call: TRBJ1-1; clone_size: NA; cdr3_nt: TGTGCCACCGCGAGAAGCACGCCGATGAACACTGAAGCTTTCTTT; cdr3_aa: CATARSTPMNTEAFF
v_call: TRBV9; d_call: NA; j_call: TRBJ2-1; clone_size: NA; cdr3_nt: TGTGCCAGCAGCCTCCCAGCCTACAATGAGCAGTTCTTC; cdr3_aa: CASSLPAYNEQFF
v_call: TRBV7-8; d_call: TRBD2; j_call: TRBJ2-5; clone_size: once; cdr3_nt: TGTGCCAGCGCCAGCATCCAGCGGGAACGGGAAGAGACCCAGTACTTC; cdr3_aa: CASASIQREREETQYF
v_call: TRBV4-1; d_call: TRBD1; j_call: TRBJ1-5; clone_size: NA; cdr3_nt: TGCGCCAGCAGCCAAGAAGTGGGGACAGGGAATCAGCCCCAGCATTTT; cdr3_aa: CASSQEVGTGNQPQHF
v_call: TRBV6-5; d_call: TRBD1; j_call: TRBJ1-4; clone_size: NA; cdr3_nt: TGTGCCAGCAGTTACCCGGGACAGGGAGAAGAAAAACTGTTTTTT; cdr3_aa: CASSYPGQGEEKLFF
v_call: TRBV3-1/TRBV3-2; d_call: TRBD1; j_call: TRBJ1-1; clone_size: NA; cdr3_nt: TGTGCCAGCACCACAGGGGTATGGACTGAAGCTTTCTTT; cdr3_aa: CASTTGVWTEAFF
v_call: TRBV25-1; d_call: TRBD1; j_call: TRBJ1-4; clone_size: NA; cdr3_nt: TGTGCCAGCAGTGGCACTGGACAGGGTTCCTTGAAACTGTTTTTT; cdr3_aa: CASSGTGQGSLKLFF
v_call: TRBV2; d_call: TRBD1; j_call: TRBJ2-5; clone_size: NA; cdr3_nt: TGTGCCAGCAGTAGTACAGGGGGGACCCAGTACTTC; cdr3_aa: CASSSTGGTQYF
v_call: TRBV19; d_call: NA; j_call: TRBJ1-3; clone_size: NA; cdr3_nt: TGTGCCAGTAGTCCCGGTGGCACCATATATTTT; cdr3_aa: CASSPGGTIYF
v_call: TRBV29-1; d_call: TRBD1; j_call: TRBJ2-5; clone_size: NA; cdr3_nt: TGCAGCGCCGGGACAGGGGCGGGGGAGACCCAGTACTTC; cdr3_aa: CSAGTGAGETQYF
v_call: TRBV10-3; d_call: NA; j_call: TRBJ1-6; clone_size: NA; cdr3_nt: TGTGCCATCAGTGAGGCGTTAGATTCACCCCTCCACTTT; cdr3_aa: CAISEALDSPLHF
v_call: TRBV6-5; d_call: NA; j_call: TRBJ1-5; clone_size: NA; cdr3_nt: TGTGCCAGCAGTTTAGGTCGGGGGGATAGCAATCAGCCCCAGCATTTT; cdr3_aa: CASSLGRGDSNQPQHF
v_call: TRBV28; d_call: NA; j_call: TRBJ1-5; clone_size: NA; cdr3_nt: TGTGCCAGCAGTTCCTACCAGCCCCAGCATTTT; cdr3_aa: CASSSYQPQHF
v_call: TRBV14; d_call: TRBD2; j_call: TRBJ2-1; clone_size: NA; cdr3_nt: TGTGCCAGCAGCCAAGACGTAGCGGGGGCACTGTACAATGAGCAGTTCTTC; cdr3_aa: CASSQDVAGALYNEQFF